This passage covers 11 T cell receptor beta chains from one sample sequenced in a study of blood T cell repertoires in COVID-19. TCRdb's table, derived via immunoSEQ multiplex PCR, lists solely in-frame clones and lacks some. The sample lists about 78,000 clones, 90% seen once, with more than 3.5% in the top ten. The material sequenced was peripheral blood. All receptors come from an elderly woman with active or convalescent COVID-19.

The chain joins TRBV15 to TRBJ2-3; 8 bases are shared with TRBD2. V lost 5 bases and J lost 6; bases outside the gene matches: 4. Germline CDR1 is LNHNV and CDR2 is YYDKDF (reference sequence). There are 13 residues in the CDR3. This CDR3 is CATSAGGRDTQYF. The CDR3 coding sequence is TGTGCCACCAGCGCGGGAGGAAGGGATACGCAGTATTTT.

The chain is built from TRBV13 and TRBJ2-7, with a weak D call TRBD2 (5 bases). The CDR3 consists of 15 residues. V was clipped by 1 base and J by 6 bases, with 16 bases between them. Germline values: CDR1 PRHDT, CDR2 FYEKMQ (reference sequence). CDR3 in amino acids: CASSLVSFGVREQYF. In DNA form, the CDR3 reads TGTGCCAGCAGCTTAGTTAGTTTCGGGGTTCGCGAGCAGTACTTC.

This sequence joins TRBV7-2 and TRBJ2-1, with D maybe TRBD2 (6 bases). Trimming cost V 5 bases and J 3 bases, with 14 bases left between them. The CDR3 is 15 amino acids. The germline CDR1 and CDR2 sequences are SGHTA and FQGNSA. CDR3 sequence reads: CASSLSGQNYNEQFF. DNA for the CDR3: TGTGCCAGCAGCCTTAGCGGACAAAACTACAATGAGCAGTTCTTC. The full variable domain, with the rest looked up from reference TRBV7-2 and TRBJ2-1, is GAGVSQSPSNKVTEKGKDVELRCDPISGHTALYWYRQSLGQGLEFLIYFQGNSAPDKSGLPSDRFSAERTGGSVSTLTIQRTQQEDSAVYLCASSLSGQNYNEQFFGPGTRLTVL.

This rearrangement joins TRBV5-4 to TRBJ1-2, with 9 bases that match TRBD1. With 4 bases clipped from V and 7 bases from J, the junction kept 14 bases outside the gene matches. The CDR3 is 16 amino acids. Germline CDR1 and CDR2: SGHNT and YYREEE (reference sequence). For the CDR3, the DNA is TGTGCCAGCAGCCCGATGGGGACAGGGAGGACACCTGGCTACACCTTC. Amino acid sequence: CASSPMGTGRTPGYTF.

The rearrangement joins TRBV18 to TRBJ2-7; 9 bases match TRBD1. The germline CDR1 and CDR2 sequences are KGHSH and LQKENI. V trimming: 4 bases; J trimming: 3 bases; junction bases outside the gene matches: 1. The CDR3 runs 13 residues. CDR3 in DNA: TGTGCCAGCTCACTGGGACAGGGCTACGAGCAGTACTTC. Its translation is CASSLGQGYEQYF.

The chain carries TRBV27 and TRBJ1-1; TRBD1 is a possible D gene (5 bases). This CDR3 region has 18 residues. CDR1 and CDR2 from the germline V gene are MNHEY and SMNVEV (reference sequence). Trimming shortened V by 7 bases and J by 0 bases, and 24 bases separated the two germline ends. The CDR3: CASTPVFALGGMNTEAFF. The CDR3 DNA is TGTGCCAGCACCCCGGTATTCGCGCTGGGGGGGATGAACACTGAAGCTTTCTTT.

This sequence joins TRBV5-4 and TRBJ2-7; 12 bases fit TRBD2. The CDR3 length is 15 residues. After removal of 4 bases from V and 2 bases from J, the junction contained 4 bases not matched to a gene. Germline V gene lookup returns CDR1 SGHNT and CDR2 YYREEE (reference sequence). DNA of the CDR3: TGTGCCAGCAGCCCGCGGACTAGCGGGACCTACGAGCAGTACTTC. Protein product: CASSPRTSGTYEQYF.

The chain uses TRBV7-2 and TRBJ2-1; D is perhaps TRBD1 (6 bases). Per germline, CDR1 SGHTA and CDR2 FQGNSA. The ends were cut back, 4 bases at V and 2 bases at J, with 9 bases in the middle. CDR3 length: 14 amino acids. Written as DNA, the CDR3 is TGTGCCAGCAGCTCGGGACATACCTACAATGAGCAGTTCTTC. Protein: CASSSGHTYNEQFF.

V gene TRBV5-4 combines with J gene TRBJ2-7; TRBD2 matches at 7 bases. CDR1 and CDR2 from the germline V gene are SGHNT and YYREEE (reference sequence). V lost 4 bases and J lost 3; bases outside the gene matches: 10. The length of the CDR3 is 15 residues. The CDR3 loop reads CASSNFGGGDYEQYF. CDR3 nucleotide sequence: TGTGCCAGCAGCAACTTCGGTGGGGGGGACTACGAGCAGTACTTC.

This sequence joins TRBV5-1 and TRBJ2-1, with 8 bases lining up with TRBD2. The CDR3 consists of 16 residues. Per the germline V gene, CDR1 is SGHRS and CDR2 is YFSETQ. Trimming took 4 bases from V and 8 from J; bases not matched to a gene: 14. CDR3 sequence (DNA): TGCGCCAGCAGCCGGGGATTCAGCGGGAGTCTGGATGAGCAGTTCTTC. It yields the protein CASSRGFSGSLDEQFF.

This chain uses TRBV5-4 with TRBJ2-3; 7 bases are a match to TRBD2. From germline, CDR1 is SGHNT and CDR2 YYREEE (reference sequence). The CDR3 runs to 17 residues. Trimming removed 4 bases from V and 1 base from J; junction bases left unmatched: 12. The CDR3 loop is CASSRRGAGVGTDTQYF. For the CDR3, the DNA is TGTGCCAGCAGCCGCCGAGGGGCGGGAGTAGGCACAGATACGCAGTATTTT.